This TCR beta chain is drawn from a study of blood T cells in healthy people across ages. Study results and limitations: Naive and antigen-experienced cells could not be conclusively compared, given unsorted PBMCs. With donor CMV status unknown, expanded clonotype changes were possibly confounded. Per-million-T-cell TCR beta diversity fell roughly linearly with age.

The CDR3 is made up of 14 amino acids. CDR1 LGHNA and CDR2 YSLEER come from the germline V gene. A word on this clonotype: What it recognizes is unknown.

Sample-barcoded 5' priming and a J-beta primer mix drove a second PCR of roughly 6 to 12 cycles. Each cDNA molecule, via a template-switch adaptor with 12 random nucleotides, was tagged. Each CDR3 protein gets one entry after TCRdb re-called the 5' RACE reads with MiXCR. The table has over 300,000 distinct CDR3 sequences, over 45% seen once; the top ten hold roughly 51%. This receptor was identified in a man in his 60s in good health. The sample comprised blood. V usage is TRBV4-3 and J usage is TRBJ2-5; TRBD1 is a possible D gene (6 bases). Matching the DNA end better, TRBJ2-7 makes the J call doubtful. The CDR3 sequence is CASSQLQGTYEQYF. The CDR3 coding sequence is TGCGCCAGCAGCCAACTGCAGGGGACGTACGAGCAGTACTTC.